This record concerns one T cell receptor beta chain sequence. This specimen belongs to a study of blood T cell repertoires in COVID-19. Turning to the study itself: PBMCs, B-cell-depleted T cells, or T cells were the source of the cDNA or gDNA that made up the material.

Germline CDR1 is SQVTM and CDR2 is ANQGSEA. This CDR3 is 15 amino acids long. Trimming took off 1 base at V and 0 bases at J, with 12 bases between the two ends. Per the original data handling: Amplification of reference gene primers was used by the study to estimate nucleated cell counts. Profiled with immunoSEQ multiplex PCR; TCRdb holds only in-frame clones, not every one. V and J calls and clone size are as listed in that table; D and trimming were resolved from the DNA. This sample has 85,000 to 130,000 clones, with about 89% found just once. This chain uses TRBV29-1 with TRBJ1-1; D perhaps matches TRBD1 (5 bases). Sequencing input: peripheral blood. The sequence was collected from a man aged 55 to 70 with acute or convalescent COVID-19. The CDR3 region is CSVEGQGMMNTEAFF. CDR3 nucleotide sequence: TGCAGCGTTGAAGGCCAGGGAATGATGAACACTGAAGCTTTCTTT.